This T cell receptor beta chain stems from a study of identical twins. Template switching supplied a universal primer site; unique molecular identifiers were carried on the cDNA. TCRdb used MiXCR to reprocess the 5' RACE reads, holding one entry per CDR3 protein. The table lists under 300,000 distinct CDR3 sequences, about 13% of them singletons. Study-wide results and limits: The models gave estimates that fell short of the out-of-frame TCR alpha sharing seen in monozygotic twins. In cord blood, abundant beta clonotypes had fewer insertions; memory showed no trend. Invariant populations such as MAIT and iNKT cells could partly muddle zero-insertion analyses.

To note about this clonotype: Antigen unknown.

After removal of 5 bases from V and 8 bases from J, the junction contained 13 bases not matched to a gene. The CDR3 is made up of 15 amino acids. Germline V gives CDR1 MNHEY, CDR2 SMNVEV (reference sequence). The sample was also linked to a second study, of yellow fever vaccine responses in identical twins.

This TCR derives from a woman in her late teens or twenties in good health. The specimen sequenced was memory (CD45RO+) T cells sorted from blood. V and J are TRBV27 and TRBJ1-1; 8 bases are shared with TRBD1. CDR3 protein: CASSPQNRGRQEAFF. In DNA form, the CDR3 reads TGTGCCAGCAGTCCCCAGAACAGGGGGAGGCAGGAAGCTTTCTTT.